This T cell receptor beta chain is from a study of early T cells in non-severe SARS-CoV-2 infection. As for the study in general: Chains stayed unpaired after sequencing of bulk RNA from unsorted whole blood.

Study-level results: The matching step, a VDJdb search, favored anti-spike CD8 responses and missed private and CD4 specificities.

The CDR3 runs to 13 residues. Germline V gives CDR1 MNHEY, CDR2 SVGAGI. The germline V and J ends were trimmed by 7 bases and 6 bases, with 12 bases remaining between them. As regards this clonotype: What it binds is unknown.

The protocol attached unique molecular identifiers to individual cDNA molecules. TCRdb fed the 5' RACE reads into MiXCR, producing one record per CDR3 protein. Altogether about 64,000 distinct CDR3 sequences are present, around 13% being singletons, with the ten largest covering 3.5% to 5%. The origin of this receptor is an adult who was a healthcare worker with PCR-confirmed SARS-CoV-2 infection or an uninfected control (not recorded which). This chain links TRBV6-5 with TRBJ2-2; D gene ambiguous. Sequenced sample: whole blood. CDR3 residues: CASTPVRPGELFF. CDR3 coding DNA: TGTGCCAGCACCCCTGTCAGGCCCGGGGAGCTGTTTTTT.